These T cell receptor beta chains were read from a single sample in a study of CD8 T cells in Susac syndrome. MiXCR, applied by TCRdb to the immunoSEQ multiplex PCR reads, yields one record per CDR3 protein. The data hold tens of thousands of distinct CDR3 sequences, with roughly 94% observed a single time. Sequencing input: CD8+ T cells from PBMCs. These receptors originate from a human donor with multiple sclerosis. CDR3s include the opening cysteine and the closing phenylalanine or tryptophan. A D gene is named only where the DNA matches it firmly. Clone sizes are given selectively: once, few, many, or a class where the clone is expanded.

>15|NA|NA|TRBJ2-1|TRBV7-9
CASSYLRGAGNEQFF
TGTGCCAGCAGCTATCTCAGGGGGGCCGGCAATGAGCAGTTCTTC
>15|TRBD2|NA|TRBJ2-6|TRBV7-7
CASGGGISGANVLTF
TGTGCCAGCGGCGGGGGTATCTCTGGGGCCAACGTCCTGACTTTC
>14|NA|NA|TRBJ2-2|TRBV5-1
CASEGGTYTGELFF
TGCGCCAGTGAGGGGGGCACGTACACCGGGGAGCTGTTTTTT
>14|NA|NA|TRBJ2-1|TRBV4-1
CASSQVPGADIQFF
TGCGCCAGCAGCCAAGTCCCCGGGGCGGATATACAGTTCTTC
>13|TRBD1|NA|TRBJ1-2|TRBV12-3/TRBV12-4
CASSPGTAYGYTF
TGTGCCAGCAGTCCCGGGACAGCCTATGGCTACACCTTC
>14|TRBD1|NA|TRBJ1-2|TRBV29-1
CSVAGQELDYGYTF
TGCAGCGTTGCCGGACAGGAACTCGACTATGGCTACACCTTC
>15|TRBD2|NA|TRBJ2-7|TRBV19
CASSMQGLAGDEQYF
TGTGCCAGTAGTATGCAGGGACTAGCGGGAGACGAGCAGTACTTC
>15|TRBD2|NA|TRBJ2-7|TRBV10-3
CAISESGTSAYEQYF
TGTGCCATCAGTGAGTCGGGGACTAGCGCCTACGAGCAGTACTTC
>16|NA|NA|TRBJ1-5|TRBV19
CASSITLEGSNQPQHF
TGTGCCAGTAGTATAACCCTCGAGGGGAGCAATCAGCCCCAGCATTTT
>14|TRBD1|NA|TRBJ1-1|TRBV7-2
CASSSSGRGGEAFF
TGTGCCAGCAGCTCCTCAGGCAGGGGGGGTGAAGCTTTCTTT
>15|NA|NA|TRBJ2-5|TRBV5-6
CASSFGTGHQETQYF
TGTGCCAGCAGCTTCGGGACGGGACACCAAGAGACCCAGTACTTC
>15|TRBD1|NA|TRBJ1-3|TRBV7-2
CASSLELGGWNTIYF
TGTGCCAGCAGCTTAGAGCTAGGGGGCTGGAACACCATATATTTT
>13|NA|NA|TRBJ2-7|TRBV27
CASSLNSRYEQYF
TGTGCCAGCAGTTTGAATAGTCGGTACGAGCAGTACTTC
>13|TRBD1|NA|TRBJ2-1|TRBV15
CATRDRGSNEQFF
TGTGCCACCAGGGACAGGGGTTCCAATGAGCAGTTCTTC
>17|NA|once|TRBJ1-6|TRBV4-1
CASSYQPTASYNSPLHF
TGCGCCAGCAGCTACCAACCCACAGCCTCCTATAATTCACCCCTCCACTTT
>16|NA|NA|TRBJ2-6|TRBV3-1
CASSQEWGTGANVLTF
TGTGCCAGCAGCCAAGAGTGGGGTACGGGGGCCAACGTCCTGACTTTC
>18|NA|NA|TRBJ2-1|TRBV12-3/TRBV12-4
CASSLVGGVGETYNEQFF
TGTGCCAGCAGTTTAGTCGGTGGTGTGGGGGAGACCTACAATGAGCAGTTCTTC
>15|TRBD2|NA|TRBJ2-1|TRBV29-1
CSVEGDSGSWNEQFF
TGCAGCGTTGAAGGCGATAGCGGGAGTTGGAATGAGCAGTTCTTC
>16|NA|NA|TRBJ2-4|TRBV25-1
CASIGPDSSNKNIQYF
TGTGCCAGCATCGGACCGGACAGCTCCAACAAAAACATTCAGTACTTC
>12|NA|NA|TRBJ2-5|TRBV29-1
CSVGLGMQTQYF
TGCAGCGTGGGGCTAGGGATGCAGACCCAGTACTTC
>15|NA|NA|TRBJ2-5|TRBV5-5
CASSLGARKGETQYF
TGTGCCAGCAGCTTGGGAGCTAGAAAGGGGGAGACCCAGTACTTC
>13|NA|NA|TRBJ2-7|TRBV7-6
CASSFRSSYEQYF
TGTGCCAGCAGCTTTCGGAGCTCCTACGAGCAGTACTTC
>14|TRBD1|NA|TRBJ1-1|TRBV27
CASSLDRVGTEAFF
TGTGCCAGCAGTCTGGACAGGGTGGGCACTGAAGCTTTCTTT
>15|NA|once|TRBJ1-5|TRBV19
CASSIEDSSNQPQHF
TGTGCCAGTAGTATAGAGGACAGTAGCAATCAGCCCCAGCATTTT
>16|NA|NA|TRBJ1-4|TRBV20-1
CSARDPDRGLMKNCFF
NA
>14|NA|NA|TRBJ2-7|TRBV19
CASAPSVPVYEQYF
TGTGCCAGTGCCCCCAGCGTACCCGTCTACGAGCAGTACTTC
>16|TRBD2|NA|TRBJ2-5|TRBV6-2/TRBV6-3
CASSSLTSGDQETQYF
TGTGCCAGCAGTTCCCTAACTAGCGGGGACCAAGAGACCCAGTACTTC
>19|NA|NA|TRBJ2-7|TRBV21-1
CASSKSPPIRMDESYEQYF
TGTGCCAGCAGCAAATCTCCCCCAATTCGGATGGATGAGTCCTACGAGCAGTACTTC
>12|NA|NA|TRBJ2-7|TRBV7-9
CASTLTGYEQYF
TGTGCCAGCACCCTGACAGGATACGAGCAGTACTTC
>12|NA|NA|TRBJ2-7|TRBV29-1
CSVVVSSYEQYF
TGCAGCGTTGTGGTGAGCTCCTACGAGCAGTACTTC
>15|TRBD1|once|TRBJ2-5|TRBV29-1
CSTRDRGGIQETQYF
TGCAGCACCCGGGACAGGGGAGGGATTCAAGAGACCCAGTACTTC
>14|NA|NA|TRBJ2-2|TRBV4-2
CASSPGESTGELFF
TGTGCCAGCAGCCCCGGGGAAAGCACCGGGGAGCTGTTTTTT
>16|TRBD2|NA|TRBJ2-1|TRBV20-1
CSAVLTGTSGYNEQFF
TGCAGTGCTGTGCTTACCGGGACTAGCGGGTACAATGAGCAGTTCTTC
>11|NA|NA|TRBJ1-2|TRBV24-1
CATSDSYGYTF
TGTGCCACCAGTGACTCTTATGGCTACACCTTC
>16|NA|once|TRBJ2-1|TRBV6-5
CASSWGRPSSYNEQFF
TGTGCCAGCAGTTGGGGGCGGCCAAGCTCCTACAATGAGCAGTTCTTC
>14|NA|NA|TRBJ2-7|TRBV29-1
CSVGGTGSYYEQYF
TGCAGCGTTGGTGGGACGGGGTCTTACTACGAGCAGTACTTC
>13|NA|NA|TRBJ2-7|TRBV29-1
CSVEGREAYEQYF
TGCAGCGTTGAGGGCAGGGAAGCCTACGAGCAGTACTTC
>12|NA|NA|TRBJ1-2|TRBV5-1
CASSPDSHGYTF
TGCGCCAGCAGCCCGGACTCCCATGGCTACACCTTC
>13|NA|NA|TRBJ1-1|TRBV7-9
CASSLWTDREAFF
TGTGCCAGCAGCTTGTGGACAGACCGGGAAGCTTTCTTT